The 18 T cell receptor beta chains below all came from one sample that was sequenced in a study of blood T cells in healthy people across ages. Then a second PCR, running roughly 6 to 11 cycles, was carried out with a sample-barcoded 5' primer and a J-beta primer mix. A single record per CDR3 protein comes from TCRdb applying MiXCR to the 5' RACE reads. The data contain some 710,000 distinct CDR3 sequences, around 45% of them singletons. The sample comprised blood. These receptors came from an elderly man in good health.

The chain recombines TRBV29-1 with TRBJ2-1, with TRBD2 matching over 9 bases. V dropped 4 bases and J dropped 9; count of bases not matched to a gene: 13. The CDR3 runs 15 residues. Germline CDR1 and CDR2: SQVTM and ANQGSEA. The DNA of the CDR3 is TGCAGCGTTGTGGGGGTTAGCGGGAGCGAAAGTGAGCAGTTCTTC. This translates into CSVVGVSGSESEQFF.

As to this clonotype: At one end the junction does not follow the germline gene, possibly because of a read error. The chain recombines TRBV4-2 with TRBJ2-1, with 8 bases that match TRBD2. CDR1 and CDR2 from the germline V gene are LGHNA and YNFKEQ. The CDR3 consists of 15 residues. The CDR3 reads CASSQVQRGYSEQFF. CDR3 nucleotides: TGTGCCAGCAGCCAAGTCCAGCGGGGGTACAGTGAGCAGTTCTTC.

This clonotype was counted only a few times. CDR3 sequence reads: CASMGAVSTDTQYF. The CDR3 nucleotides read TGTGCCAGCATGGGCGCGGTTAGCACAGATACGCAGTATTTT. This chain joins TRBV11-2 and TRBJ2-3; D ambiguous. This CDR3 region has 14 residues. V was shortened by 7 bases and J by 0 bases, with 11 bases between the two germline ends. Germline CDR1 reads SGHAT; CDR2 reads FQNNGV.

This chain joins TRBV4-1 and TRBJ2-7, with 9 bases that match TRBD1. In germline, CDR1 is MGHRA, CDR2 YSYEKL. This CDR3 region has 17 residues. The V segment lost 1 base and the J segment 2 bases; nucleotides outside the gene matches: 9. Here the CDR3 reads CASSQGIARDRAYEQYF. The CDR3 DNA is TGCGCCAGCAGCCAAGGGATCGCCAGGGACAGGGCCTACGAGCAGTACTTC.

The chain couples TRBV18 to TRBJ2-7; possibly TRBD2 for D (5 bases). The CDR3 covers 14 residues. Germline CDR1 KGHSH, CDR2 LQKENI. Trimming pared 3 bases from V and 5 bases from J, leaving 14 bases between. CDR3 nucleotides: TGTGCCAGCTCACCGCGGGCCTCTATGCACGAGCAGTACTTC. Residues: CASSPRASMHEQYF.

This clonotype turned up a few times. The chain joins TRBV28 to TRBJ2-3; maybe TRBD1 (6 bases). CDR1 MDHEN and CDR2 SYDVKM come from the germline V gene. Trimming shortened V by 6 bases and J by 4 bases, and 17 bases separated the two germline ends. This CDR3 has 15 residues. In DNA, the CDR3 is TGTGCCAGCAGCACCACCGGGACACCGCCAGATACGCAGTATTTT. This sequence encodes CASSTTGTPPDTQYF.

This clonotype was found once. This chain joins TRBV7-2 and TRBJ1-6, with 7 bases aligning to TRBD1. The CDR3 is 18 amino acids. Germline CDR1 reads SGHTA; CDR2 reads FQGNSA. V was clipped by 5 bases and J by 0 bases; unmatched bases: 10. The CDR3 is CASSAGVGQSSYNSPLHF. CDR3 in DNA: TGTGCCAGCAGCGCAGGGGTGGGACAGAGCTCCTATAATTCACCCCTCCACTTT.

On this clonotype: A junction boundary mismatches the germline segment, possibly from a read error. The chain joins TRBV9 to TRBJ2-3; 11 bases are shared with TRBD2. The germline V gene has CDR1 SGDLS and CDR2 YYNGEE. The CDR3 length is 15 residues. CDR3 sequence (DNA): TGTGCCGGCAGCGTACTAGCGGGAGGCACAGATACGCAGTATTTT. It codes for CAGSVLAGGTDTQYF.

This chain joins TRBV20-1 and TRBJ2-3, with D hard to call. From germline, CDR1 is DFQATT and CDR2 SNEGSKA (reference sequence). This CDR3 spans 13 amino acids. V lost 1 base and J lost 2, with 7 bases in between. The CDR3 coding sequence is TGCAGTGCTAGAGGGGTGAACACAGATACGCAGTATTTT. Translated, it gives CSARGVNTDTQYF.

The chain recombines TRBV4-1 with TRBJ2-4, with a tentative D call TRBD1 (6 bases). With the DNA end fitting TRBJ2-7 better, the J assignment may be wrong. CDR3 size: 18 residues. Looked up from germline, CDR1 is MGHRA and CDR2 is YSYEKL. Here the CDR3 reads CASSQEIRASDRSYEQYF. The CDR3 DNA sequence: TGCGCCAGCAGCCAAGAGATCCGGGCCAGCGACAGGAGTTACGAGCAGTACTTC.

The V gene is TRBV5-1, the J gene TRBJ2-3, with 8 bases lining up with TRBD2. The CDR3 length is 14 residues. Germline lookup yields CDR1 SGHRS and CDR2 YFSETQ. V trimming: 5 bases; J trimming: 6 bases; junction bases outside the gene matches: 8. This chain's CDR3 is CASSNGRAEDTQYF. The CDR3 DNA follows: TGCGCCAGCAGTAACGGGAGGGCCGAGGATACGCAGTATTTT.

This clonotype appeared once. The rearrangement joins TRBV12-3 or TRBV12-4 to TRBJ1-1; unclear D gene. Trimming cost V 5 bases and J 4 bases, with 17 bases left between them. This CDR3 comprises 15 residues. The CDR3 loop reads CASSTYGPLATEAFF. CDR3 DNA sequence: TGTGCCAGCAGTACCTATGGGCCCCTCGCCACTGAAGCTTTCTTT.

The rearrangement uses TRBV20-1 and TRBJ2-7, with TRBD1 identical over 9 bases. Germline CDR1 is DFQATT and CDR2 is SNEGSKA (reference sequence). The CDR3 sequence is 14 residues long. J was trimmed by 1 base and V by 7 bases; bases with no gene match: 8. The CDR3 nucleotides are TGCAGTGGATCCCGGGACAGGGTTTCCTACGAGCAGTACTTC. This codes for CSGSRDRVSYEQYF.

This sequence joins TRBV20-1 and TRBJ2-1, with 8 bases that match TRBD2. Germline CDR1 reads DFQATT; CDR2 reads SNEGSKA (reference sequence). The CDR3 contains 14 residues. V lost 7 bases, J lost 0 bases, and 5 bases stayed unmatched. The CDR3 nucleotides are TGCAGTGTATCGGGGGGGAGCTCCTACAATGAGCAGTTCTTC. It is translated as CSVSGGSSYNEQFF.

The CDR3 region has the DNA TGTGCCAGCAGTTTGGAAGGGCTATTGTCTGGGGCCAACGTCCTGACTTTC. This gives the protein CASSLEGLLSGANVLTF. The chain couples TRBV28 to TRBJ2-6; D is ambiguous. The CDR3 length is 17 residues. Deletions cut 3 bases from V and 1 base from J, with 13 bases between. Germline-derived CDR1 and CDR2 are MDHEN and SYDVKM.

The V call is TRBV9, the J call TRBJ2-1, with TRBD1 as a possible D gene (5 bases). This CDR3 spans 13 amino acids. With 4 bases removed from V and 9 bases from J, the gap between germline ends came to 14 bases. Germline assignment: CDR1 SGDLS and CDR2 YYNGEE. CDR3 bases: TGTGCCAGCAGCACCCGACAGAACGGTGAGCAGTTCTTC. It specifies CASSTRQNGEQFF.

This clonotype was seen a few times. A much larger clone differs by one base, so this may be a read error. V gene TRBV18 combines with J gene TRBJ2-7, with D unclear. The V gene lost 5 bases and the J gene lost 7 bases, with 15 bases spanning the gap. Germline CDR1 and CDR2: KGHSH and LQKENI. The CDR3 has 13 residues. The CDR3 DNA sequence: TGTGCCAGCTCAGTCGCTAACTACAATGAGCAGTACTTC. Encoded protein: CASSVANYNEQYF.

This clonotype was recorded a few times. The chain links TRBV7-2 to TRBJ2-5; possibly TRBD1 or TRBD2 for D (5 bases each). CDR3 length equals 18 residues. The V end was cut by 3 bases, the J end by 4 bases, with 24 bases between. Germline V CDR1 and CDR2: SGHTA, FQGNSA. The CDR3: CASSFSGGLQGRGETQYF. CDR3 bases: TGTGCCAGCAGCTTTTCGGGTGGTCTGCAGGGTCGGGGAGAGACCCAGTACTTC.